Following are 26 T cell receptor beta chains from one sample sequenced in a study of PD-1 blockade in classical Hodgkin lymphoma. TCRdb's copy holds only in-frame clones and misses some; the assay was immunoSEQ multiplex PCR. Counted here are 27,000 or so clones, 60% to 85% occurring once; the ten biggest clones make up less than 2.5%. Each and every patient relapsed after autologous stem cell transplantation, and patients got differing brentuximab vedotin exposure. Magnetic negative selection served to purify CD4+ T cells out of PBMCs that had been thawed. The sequences come from CD4+ T cells from blood, collected at baseline. The source of these receptors is a human donor with classical Hodgkin lymphoma.

This clone was counted a single time. The chain carries TRBV28 and TRBJ1-5; D is undetermined. The V end lost 2 bases, the J end lost 3 bases, and 5 bases lay between the germline ends. Germline V gives CDR1 MDHEN, CDR2 SYDVKM. This CDR3 comprises 13 residues. The CDR3 region is CASSLRVNQPQHF. CDR3 in DNA: TGTGCCAGCAGTTTACGAGTCAATCAGCCCCAGCATTTT.

J is TRBJ1-1 and V is TRBV11-2, with 7 bases matching TRBD1. Per the germline V gene, CDR1 is SGHAT and CDR2 is FQNNGV. CDR3 length equals 18 residues. The V gene end was trimmed by 2 bases and the J gene end by 1 base; junction bases not matched to a gene: 13. The CDR3 region is CASSLRIDPAGGNTEAFF. The DNA for the CDR3 is TGTGCCAGCAGCTTAAGGATCGACCCGGCAGGGGGGAACACTGAAGCTTTCTTT.

This clone was counted once. The chain carries TRBV11-3 and TRBJ2-6; the match to TRBD1 covers 8 bases. Germline-derived CDR1 and CDR2 are SGHNT and YENEEA. V shed 4 bases, J shed 2 bases, and the junction held 1 base outside the gene matches. The CDR3 length is 15 residues. Written as DNA, the CDR3 is TGTGCCAGCAGCTCGACAGGGGCTGGGGCCAACGTCCTGACTTTC. Translating it yields CASSSTGAGANVLTF.

V and J are TRBV29-1 and TRBJ2-1; either TRBD1 or TRBD2 may fit D (5 bases each). V lost 7 bases and J lost 5, with 18 bases in between. The length of the CDR3 is 14 residues. Per germline, CDR1 SQVTM and CDR2 ANQGSEA. CDR3 region: CSGHPGPHHNEQFF. The DNA for the CDR3 is TGCAGCGGCCACCCGGGACCCCATCACAATGAGCAGTTCTTC.

This rearrangement joins TRBV7-2 to TRBJ2-3; TRBD2 matches 9 bases. CDR1 is SGHTA and CDR2 is FQGNSA in the germline V gene. The V and J ends lost 5 bases and 3 bases, in that order; junction bases with no gene match: 12. CDR3 length: 17 amino acids. The CDR3 here is CASSPTAGGGATDTQYF. CDR3 in DNA: TGTGCCAGCAGCCCCACGGCGGGCGGGGGGGCTACAGATACGCAGTATTTT.

The rearrangement joins TRBV4-2 to TRBJ2-3; TRBD2 agrees at 8 bases. Germline V lookup: CDR1 LGHNA, CDR2 YNFKEQ. The junction had 3 bases not matched to a gene; V was cut back by 1 base and J by 3 bases. This CDR3 contains 15 residues. Here the CDR3 DNA reads TGTGCCAGCAGCCAAGCCGGGGGGGGGACAGATACGCAGTATTTT. This gives the protein CASSQAGGGTDTQYF.

The chain is built from TRBV6-4 and TRBJ1-5; possibly TRBD1 for D (5 bases). Germline V CDR1 and CDR2: MRHNA, SNTAGT. This CDR3 has 16 residues. V was pared by 4 bases and J by 2 bases, with 15 bases between. CDR3 DNA sequence: TGTGCCAGCAGTGCTTTCGCAGGGATACGCAATCAGCCCCAGCATTTT. The encoded protein is CASSAFAGIRNQPQHF.

This chain joins TRBV30 and TRBJ2-5, with 13 bases lining up with TRBD2. CDR3 length: 15 residues. CDR1 is GTSNPN, CDR2 SVGIG, per germline (reference sequence). The trim removed 0 bases at V and 3 bases at J, leaving 1 base unmatched. The CDR3 spells CAWSVGLAGEETQYF. The CDR3, as DNA: TGTGCCTGGAGTGTAGGACTAGCGGGGGAAGAGACCCAGTACTTC.

The chain carries TRBV30 and TRBJ1-6, with 7 positions matching TRBD1. From germline, CDR1 is GTSNPN and CDR2 SVGIG (reference sequence). J was trimmed by 9 bases and V by 2 bases; bases with no gene match: 13. This CDR3 contains 16 residues. DNA of the CDR3: TGTGCCTGGAGTCCCCCAGGGGGAATGGGATCTTCACCCCTCCACTTT. Residues: CAWSPPGGMGSSPLHF.

V gene TRBV19 combines with J gene TRBJ2-1; D is possibly TRBD2 (6 bases). V was trimmed by 3 bases and J by 4 bases, leaving 13 bases between them. CDR1 is LNHDA, CDR2 SQIVND, per germline (reference sequence). The CDR3 totals 15 residues. CDR3 nucleotide sequence: TGTGCCAGTAGTATGGAGGGAGGAGTTTACAATGAGCAGTTCTTC. This gives the protein CASSMEGGVYNEQFF.

This chain connects TRBV6-5 to TRBJ1-2, with D possibly matching TRBD1 (6 bases). In germline, CDR1 is MNHEY, CDR2 SVGAGI. V was cut by 5 bases and J by 8 bases, with 15 bases left in between. CDR3 length equals 13 residues. The CDR3, as DNA: TGTGCCAGCAGTCCCCCAGGGGCGAGGGGCTACACCTTC. Protein sequence: CASSPPGARGYTF.

This chain links TRBV2 with TRBJ2-3; a weak D match, TRBD2 (6 bases). Trimming took 3 bases from V and 4 from J, leaving 17 bases between them. The CDR3 has 16 residues. Germline lookup yields CDR1 SNHLY and CDR2 FYNNEI. The CDR3 DNA sequence: TGTGCCAGCAGTGAGGAGGGAGGACTGGGGGCAGATACGCAGTATTTT. Residues: CASSEEGGLGADTQYF.

This chain joins TRBV11-2 and TRBJ1-1; tentative D call: TRBD1 (6 bases). The V gene lost 7 bases and the J gene lost 5 bases, with 17 bases spanning the gap. Germline lookup yields CDR1 SGHAT and CDR2 FQNNGV. The CDR3 is 14 amino acids. The CDR3 coding sequence is TGTGCCAGCATCTCGACAGGCGGTCGGACTGAAGCTTTCTTT. This sequence encodes CASISTGGRTEAFF.

The chain couples TRBV2 to TRBJ2-5, with D possibly being TRBD1 (6 bases). Germline loops: CDR1 SNHLY, CDR2 FYNNEI. Trimming removed 6 bases from V and 5 bases from J, with 19 bases in between. This CDR3 is 15 amino acids long. CDR3 bases: TGTGCCAGCAGGCGAGGGATATGGGGGCTGGAGACCCAGTACTTC. Amino acids: CASRRGIWGLETQYF. The whole variable domain, filled in from reference TRBV2 and TRBJ2-5, reads EPEVTQTPSHQVTQMGQEVILRCVPISNHLYFYWYRQILGQKVEFLVSFYNNEISEKSEIFDDQFSVERPDGSNFTLKIRSTKLEDSAMYFCASRRGIWGLETQYFGPGTRLLVL.

The gene calls are TRBV5-1 and TRBJ2-5; TRBD2 matches 7 bases. CDR3 length: 14 amino acids. V dropped 5 bases and J dropped 3; count of bases not matched to a gene: 7. Per germline, CDR1 SGHRS and CDR2 YFSETQ. The CDR3 sequence is CASRLGGGEETQYF. The CDR3 DNA follows: TGCGCCAGCAGGTTAGGCGGGGGAGAAGAGACCCAGTACTTC.

The genes are TRBV14 and TRBJ2-1; D possibly corresponds to TRBD2 (6 bases). There are 18 residues in the CDR3. In germline, CDR1 is SGHDN, CDR2 FVKESK. V lost 7 bases to trimming and J lost 0 bases, with 22 bases between them. The CDR3 sequence is CASTPLWAGPGSYNEQFF. The CDR3 region has the DNA TGTGCCAGCACCCCTTTATGGGCGGGGCCTGGCTCCTACAATGAGCAGTTCTTC.

The J gene is TRBJ1-6, the V gene TRBV5-6; D is possibly TRBD1 (6 bases). Per germline, CDR1 SGHDT and CDR2 YYEEEE. Between the trimmed V and J ends, which lost 4 bases and 1 base, there was a span of 12 bases. The CDR3 has 16 residues. CDR3 amino acids: CASSRQGTSYNSPLHF. The CDR3 DNA sequence: TGTGCCAGCAGCCGGCAGGGGACTTCCTATAATTCACCCCTCCACTTT.

The chain couples TRBV4-2 to TRBJ2-5; D unresolved. The CDR3 extends over 13 amino acids. Per germline, CDR1 LGHNA and CDR2 YNFKEQ. V was shortened by 1 base and J by 2 bases, with 5 bases between the two germline ends. The CDR3 region is CASSQGEQETQYF. The DNA for the CDR3 is TGTGCCAGCAGCCAAGGGGAACAAGAGACCCAGTACTTC.

This clone was seen a few times. The V gene is TRBV19, the J gene TRBJ1-6, with 10 bases fitting TRBD1. V dropped 5 bases and J dropped 0; count of bases not matched to a gene: 7. CDR3 length equals 18 residues. CDR1 LNHDA and CDR2 SQIVND come from the germline V gene (reference sequence). As DNA, the CDR3 is TGTGCCAGTAGTCCCCGGACAGGGGGGACCTCCTATAATTCACCCCTCCACTTT. It specifies CASSPRTGGTSYNSPLHF.

This chain connects TRBV5-6 to TRBJ2-1; 8 bases line up with TRBD2. The V gene end was trimmed by 0 bases and the J gene end by 13 bases; junction bases not matched to a gene: 6. This CDR3 is built from 13 residues. Germline V gene sequence: CDR1 SGHDT, CDR2 YYEEEE. The DNA for the CDR3 is TGTGCCAGCAGCTTGGACGGGCGGGGGGCTCAGTTCTTC. It encodes CASSLDGRGAQFF.

CDR3 sequence reads: CASSYSTGQGPEAFF. The CDR3 DNA sequence: TGTGCCAGCAGTTACTCTACAGGACAGGGGCCTGAAGCTTTCTTT. V is TRBV6-5 and J is TRBJ1-1; TRBD1 matches at 9 bases. CDR1 and CDR2 (germline): MNHEY, SVGAGI. Trimming at V came to 0 bases and at J to 6 bases, leaving 5 bases not matched to a gene. This CDR3 region has 15 residues.

The V and J genes are TRBV11-3 and TRBJ2-7; 7 bases match TRBD2. The CDR3 is 14 residues long. Germline values: CDR1 SGHNT, CDR2 YENEEA. Unmatched junction bases numbered 3, after V lost 2 bases and J lost 2 bases. The CDR3 protein is CASSLSGTTYEQYF. CDR3 coding DNA: TGTGCCAGCAGCTTATCCGGGACTACCTACGAGCAGTACTTC.

This clone was seen a single time. J is TRBJ2-7 and V is TRBV7-9; D perhaps matches TRBD1 (5 bases). Germline loops: CDR1 SEHNR, CDR2 FQNEAQ (reference sequence). The CDR3 spans 16 residues. The V gene lost 1 base and the J gene lost 3 bases, with 16 bases spanning the gap. The chain's CDR3 is CASSLGSQAVSYEQYF. The CDR3 bases are TGTGCCAGCAGCTTAGGGTCACAGGCTGTTAGCTACGAGCAGTACTTC.

CDR3 residues: CASSPLPQDTQYF. CDR3 nucleotide sequence: TGTGCCAGCTCACCGTTGCCGCAAGATACGCAGTATTTT. The chain employs TRBV18 and TRBJ2-3; D remains ambiguous. The CDR3 loop spans 13 amino acids. Trimming took off 3 bases at V and 5 bases at J, with 9 bases between the two ends. Germline CDR1 reads KGHSH; CDR2 reads LQKENI.

This chain uses TRBV13 with TRBJ2-3; 10 bases line up with TRBD2. This CDR3 is built from 18 residues. The J segment lost 3 bases and the V segment lost 1 base, leaving 10 bases of the junction unmatched. Germline V gene data show CDR1 as PRHDT and CDR2 as FYEKMQ (reference sequence). The CDR3 region has the DNA TGTGCCAGCAGCTTAGAATACAGCGGGGGGGCTCAAACAGATACGCAGTATTTT. Translating it yields CASSLEYSGGAQTDTQYF.

The rearrangement joins TRBV28 to TRBJ1-5; 8 bases match TRBD1. The CDR3 consists of 16 residues. Germline V CDR1 and CDR2: MDHEN, SYDVKM. V lost 9 bases to trimming and J lost 0 bases; unmatched junction nucleotides: 10. The CDR3 sequence: CASFVGTGYSNQPQHF. The DNA of the CDR3 is TGTGCCAGTTTTGTCGGGACAGGTTATAGCAATCAGCCCCAGCATTTT.